A single sample is the source of the 28 T cell receptor beta chains below, sequenced in a study of T cell repertoires in cytomegalovirus infection. MiXCR, run by TCRdb on the reads, gives a single entry per CDR3 protein. The sample includes roughly 49,000 distinct CDR3 sequences, 20% of them seen just once. These receptors have no identified antigens. Sequenced material: PBMCs, sequenced either directly or after in vitro stimulation (not recorded which). Receptors originate from a human donor in good health (CMV status not recorded). Some clones in this sample may be carry-over from other donors' samples.

This clonotype has at least ten counts. V is TRBV7-2 and J is TRBJ2-7; 8 nucleotides align to TRBD2. This CDR3 region has 13 residues. After removal of 6 bases from V and 5 bases from J, the junction contained 6 bases not matched to a gene. CDR1 and CDR2 (germline): SGHTA, FQGNSA. CDR3 sequence (DNA): TGTGCCAGCAGGATGAGCGGGAGCAACGAGCAGTACTTC. Translation: CASRMSGSNEQYF.

This clonotype has only one observation. A much larger clone is a single base away; this may be a read error. The chain has TRBV27 and TRBJ2-3; TRBD1 agrees at 7 bases. The germline CDR1 and CDR2 sequences are MNHEY and SMNVEV (reference sequence). The CDR3 consists of 15 residues. CDR3 coding DNA: TGTGCCAGCACCCGACAGGGCCCTGGCACAGATACGGAGTATTTT. This sequence encodes CASTRQGPGTDTEYF.

Ten or more counts support this clonotype. The chain is built from TRBV4-3 and TRBJ1-6; D not resolved. Between the trimmed V and J ends, which lost 3 bases and 10 bases, there was a span of 10 bases. The CDR3 length is 13 residues. The germline gives CDR1 LGHNA, CDR2 YSLEER. CDR3 bases: TGCGCCAGCAGCCAGGGCAACTGGTCACCCCTCCACTTT. This translates into CASSQGNWSPLHF.

This clonotype has only a few counts. In DNA, the CDR3 is TGCGCCAGCCCCCGACCAGGCTACACCTTC. This translates into CASPRPGYTF. The J gene is TRBJ1-2, the V gene TRBV5-1; D remains unclear. The CDR3 loop spans 10 amino acids. Trimming shortened V by 7 bases and J by 8 bases, and 9 bases separated the two germline ends. Germline CDR1 SGHRS, CDR2 YFSETQ.

This clonotype was counted at least ten times. This rearrangement joins TRBV7-2 to TRBJ2-6; D is possibly TRBD2 (6 bases). CDR1 and CDR2 from the germline V gene are SGHTA and FQGNSA. V lost 8 bases, J lost 2 bases, and 25 bases lay in between. The CDR3 totals 19 residues. CDR3 loop: CASFGGLTRNTAGANVLTF. CDR3 DNA: TGTGCCAGCTTCGGGGGACTGACACGAAACACAGCTGGGGCCAACGTCCTGACTTTC.

The chain couples TRBV20-1 to TRBJ1-5; possible D gene TRBD1, 6 bases. The CDR3 covers 17 residues. Trimming pared 2 bases from V and 7 bases from J, leaving 24 bases between. Germline V gene data show CDR1 as DFQATT and CDR2 as SNEGSKA (reference sequence). The CDR3 is CSARRKDGTGSRQPQHF. The CDR3 nucleotides are TGCAGTGCTAGAAGGAAAGACGGAACAGGGTCCAGACAGCCCCAGCATTTT.

This clonotype occurred many times. The genes are TRBV6-2 or TRBV6-3 and TRBJ1-5; 10 nucleotides line up with TRBD1. The CDR3 has 19 residues. Trimming cost V 6 bases and J 1 base; bases outside gene matches: 15. Germline values: CDR1 MNHEY, CDR2 SVGEGT. CDR3 in amino acids: CASSPRPRDRGLSNQPQHF. The CDR3 region has the DNA TGTGCCAGCAGCCCACGTCCCCGGGACAGGGGACTAAGCAATCAGCCCCAGCATTTT.

This clonotype was seen repeatedly, ten times or more. The chain carries TRBV10-3 and TRBJ2-6; possibly TRBD1 for D (6 bases). The V gene lost 4 bases and the J gene lost 0 bases, with 13 bases spanning the gap. The CDR3 has 17 amino acids. Germline V gene lookup returns CDR1 ENHRY and CDR2 SYGVKD. CDR3 region: CAISGRTEFSGANVLTF. The CDR3, as DNA: TGTGCCATCAGTGGTCGGACAGAATTCTCTGGGGCCAACGTCCTGACTTTC.

The chain couples TRBV6-6 to TRBJ2-7, with D possibly matching TRBD2 (6 bases). CDR1 and CDR2 from the germline V gene are MNHNY and SVGAGI (reference sequence). V was pared by 2 bases and J by 3 bases, with 8 bases between. This CDR3 has 13 amino acids. The CDR3 protein is CASSYGTGYEQYF. The CDR3 nucleotides are TGTGCCAGCAGTTACGGGACTGGCTACGAGCAGTACTTC.

This clonotype occurred many times. The rearrangement links TRBV4-2 to TRBJ2-4; D not certain. Deletions cut 4 bases from V and 8 bases from J, with 12 bases between. The length of the CDR3 is 13 residues. Germline CDR1 and CDR2: LGHNA and YNFKEQ. The CDR3 spells CASSLRQEDIQYF. The DNA for the CDR3 is TGTGCCAGCAGCCTTCGGCAGGAAGACATTCAGTACTTC.

The V gene is TRBV6-6, the J gene TRBJ2-1; weak D call: TRBD2 (6 bases). Trimming cost V 2 bases and J 1 base, with 18 bases left between them. Germline lookup yields CDR1 MNHNY and CDR2 SVGAGI (reference sequence). The CDR3 covers 18 residues. The CDR3: CASSYPYSSDPSYNEQFF. CDR3 sequence (DNA): TGTGCCAGCAGTTACCCCTATTCTAGCGACCCGTCCTACAATGAGCAGTTCTTC.

This clonotype is termed medium-sized. V usage is TRBV11-2 and J usage is TRBJ2-1; TRBD1 matches 8 bases. Germline V gene data show CDR1 as SGHAT and CDR2 as FQNNGV. The CDR3 loop spans 15 amino acids. The V gene end was trimmed by 5 bases and the J gene end by 4 bases; junction bases not matched to a gene: 7. The CDR3 region is CASSPTDRVYNEQFF. The CDR3 coding sequence is TGTGCCAGCAGCCCAACGGACAGGGTGTACAATGAGCAGTTCTTC.

The genes are TRBV29-1 and TRBJ2-1; the match to TRBD2 covers 11 bases. V trimming: 6 bases; J trimming: 9 bases; junction bases outside the gene matches: 7. Per the germline V gene, CDR1 is SQVTM and CDR2 is ANQGSEA. The CDR3 has 13 residues. CDR3 bases: TGCAGCGTGGAGGGACTAGCGGCGGTTGAGCAGTTCTTC. Protein product: CSVEGLAAVEQFF.

The rearrangement joins TRBV20-1 to TRBJ2-3, with 9 bases identical to TRBD2. CDR3 length: 15 amino acids. Germline CDR1 reads DFQATT; CDR2 reads SNEGSKA (reference sequence). V was pared by 0 bases and J by 6 bases, with 7 bases of the junction left unmatched. For the CDR3, the DNA is TGCAGTGCTAGAGATGGGAGCGGGGGGCTGGATACGCAGTATTTT. Amino acid sequence: CSARDGSGGLDTQYF.

The V call is TRBV6-5, the J call TRBJ2-5; 10 nucleotides line up with TRBD2. The CDR3 runs 13 residues. V was clipped by 6 bases and J by 9 bases; unmatched bases: 7. Germline-derived CDR1 and CDR2 are MNHEY and SVGAGI. CDR3 protein: CASRPTSGPSQYF. The DNA for the CDR3 is TGTGCCAGCAGACCGACTAGCGGGCCGTCCCAGTACTTC.

There are a few counts of this clonotype. The CDR3 spells CASSSAWDRGAKSRGEQYF. The CDR3 region has the DNA TGTGCCAGCAGTAGCGCATGGGACAGGGGGGCGAAATCGAGGGGGGAGCAGTACTTC. This chain links TRBV28 with TRBJ2-7; 11 nucleotides align to TRBD1. This CDR3 spans 19 amino acids. Unmatched junction bases numbered 22, after V lost 5 bases and J lost 7 bases. Germline V gives CDR1 MDHEN, CDR2 SYDVKM.

This clonotype has a count of ten or more. The chain uses TRBV12-3 or TRBV12-4 and TRBJ1-2, with 7 bases that match TRBD1. The junction had 5 bases not matched to a gene; V was cut back by 6 bases and J by 1 base. CDR3 length equals 14 residues. The CDR3 here is CASSQGGVNYGYTF. CDR3 DNA: TGTGCCAGCAGCCAGGGGGGAGTTAACTATGGCTACACCTTC.

The chain employs TRBV7-9 and TRBJ1-5; no clear D. Per germline, CDR1 SEHNR and CDR2 FQNEAQ (reference sequence). V was shortened by 6 bases and J by 0 bases, with 18 bases between the two germline ends. This CDR3 contains 17 residues. The DNA for the CDR3 is TGTGCCAGCAGACCCGTTACAGCACTTTATAGCAATCAGCCCCAGCATTTT. It codes for CASRPVTALYSNQPQHF.

This clonotype was counted ten times or more. The CDR3 nucleotides read TGTGCCAGCACCAGGGACCTCTATGGCTACACCTTC. This gives the protein CASTRDLYGYTF. The chain links TRBV7-2 to TRBJ1-2; a weak D match, TRBD1 (5 bases). CDR1 and CDR2 from the germline V gene are SGHTA and FQGNSA. Deletions cut 7 bases from V and 4 bases from J, with 10 bases between. The CDR3 sequence is 12 residues long.

In this sample, this clonotype turned up many times. This rearrangement joins TRBV7-2 to TRBJ1-2; no definite D call. The length of the CDR3 is 15 residues. V was cut by 0 bases and J by 4 bases, with 12 bases left in between. From germline, CDR1 is SGHTA and CDR2 FQGNSA. Written as DNA, the CDR3 is TGTGCCAGCAGCTTAGCACGGGCTTTCGGCTATGGCTACACCTTC. Its protein is CASSLARAFGYGYTF.

The chain recombines TRBV5-1 with TRBJ1-2, with D possibly matching TRBD1 (5 bases). The germline V gene has CDR1 SGHRS and CDR2 YFSETQ. The CDR3 is made up of 14 amino acids. The V end lost 0 bases, the J end lost 7 bases, and 13 bases lay between the germline ends. The DNA of the CDR3 is TGCGCCAGCAGCTTGGAGGGCAGGGTCGGTGGCTACACCTTC. Amino acid sequence: CASSLEGRVGGYTF.

The chain carries TRBV2 and TRBJ2-5; possible D gene TRBD2, 5 bases. This CDR3 is built from 13 residues. CDR1 is SNHLY, CDR2 FYNNEI, per germline. V lost 5 bases and J lost 1, with 8 bases in between. The CDR3 DNA reads as TGTGCCAGCAGTAAAGGGAGCCAAGAGACCCAGTACTTC. Translating it yields CASSKGSQETQYF.

This clonotype was detected only a few times. The V gene is TRBV19, the J gene TRBJ2-5; D possibly corresponds to TRBD1 (5 bases). The CDR3 runs 17 residues. V gave up 4 bases and J gave up 1 base, with 19 bases separating them. CDR1 and CDR2 (germline): LNHDA, SQIVND (reference sequence). This CDR3 reads CASSNSKKGFIQETQYF. In DNA form, the CDR3 reads TGTGCCAGTAGTAATAGCAAAAAGGGGTTCATCCAAGAGACCCAGTACTTC. The variable domain in full, with the rest retrieved from reference TRBV19 and TRBJ2-5, is DGGITQSPKYLFRKEGQNVTLSCEQNLNHDAMYWYRQDPGQGLRLIYYSQIVNDFQKGDIAEGYSVSREKKESFPLTVTSAQKNPTAFYLCASSNSKKGFIQETQYFGPGTRLLVL.

This clonotype was counted ten times or more. The chain uses TRBV7-2 and TRBJ2-3; 13 bases align to TRBD2. Looked up from germline, CDR1 is SGHTA and CDR2 is FQGNSA. The trim removed 5 bases at V and 6 bases at J, leaving 8 bases unmatched. This CDR3 has 16 residues. CDR3 nucleotide sequence: TGTGCCAGCAGCCGGACTAGCGGGAGACGGGGTGATACGCAGTATTTT. It translates to CASSRTSGRRGDTQYF.

The table lists this clonotype with a count of one. J is TRBJ2-1 and V is TRBV29-1; D is perhaps TRBD2 (5 bases). The CDR3 is made up of 14 amino acids. V lost 3 bases and J lost 3, with 12 bases in between. The germline V gene has CDR1 SQVTM and CDR2 ANQGSEA. The CDR3 DNA is TGCAGCGTTGATCGGCGGGCCGGCTACAATGAGCAGTTCTTC. Amino acids: CSVDRRAGYNEQFF.

This clonotype appeared a few times. The chain employs TRBV5-1 and TRBJ2-5; 10 nucleotides align to TRBD2. The CDR3 sequence is 15 residues long. CDR1 and CDR2 (germline): SGHRS, YFSETQ. The V and J ends lost 3 bases and 1 base, in that order; junction bases with no gene match: 3. The CDR3 protein is CASSYSGGFQETQYF. In DNA form, the CDR3 reads TGCGCCAGCAGCTATAGCGGGGGGTTCCAAGAGACCCAGTACTTC.

This clonotype has at least ten counts. The rearrangement joins TRBV12-3 or TRBV12-4 to TRBJ2-1; D possibly corresponds to TRBD2 (5 bases). V was pared by 7 bases and J by 6 bases, with 16 bases between. CDR3 length equals 14 residues. As DNA, the CDR3 is TGTGCCAGCAAACGTAACCCCGGAGGCAATGAGCAGTTCTTC. The encoded protein is CASKRNPGGNEQFF.

This clonotype was seen at least ten times. The chain joins TRBV7-7 to TRBJ2-5; no clear D. V lost 3 bases, J lost 2 bases, and 7 bases lay in between. From germline, CDR1 is SSHAT and CDR2 FNYEAQ (reference sequence). The CDR3 has 13 amino acids. Here the CDR3 reads CASSFDNQETQYF. CDR3 sequence (DNA): TGTGCCAGCAGCTTCGACAATCAAGAGACCCAGTACTTC. Full variable domain (missing parts from reference TRBV7-7 and TRBJ2-5): GAGVSQSPRYKVTKRGQDVTLRCDPISSHATLYWYQQALGQGPEFLTYFNYEAQPDKSGLPSDRFSAERPEGSISTLTIQRTEQRDSAMYRCASSFDNQETQYFGPGTRLLVL.